The 31 T cell receptor beta chains in this list originate from one sample, sequenced in a study of cytomegalovirus exposure and HLA in healthy donors. PCR employed 60 Vbeta and 13 Jbeta primers. Some clones are missing from TCRdb's copy, which holds only in-frame ones; the method was immunoSEQ multiplex PCR. The table lists roughly 140,000 clones, around 80% of them singletons, with about 6.8% in the top ten. Material for sequencing was PBMCs. These receptors were collected from a man aged 40-49 years in good health and CMV-seropositive.

The chain links TRBV19 to TRBJ2-1, with a tentative D call TRBD2 (5 bases). Germline V gene sequence: CDR1 LNHDA, CDR2 SQIVND (reference sequence). Between the trimmed V and J ends, which lost 6 bases and 2 bases, there was a span of 8 bases. The length of the CDR3 is 13 residues. CDR3 DNA: TGTGCCAGTAGCGGTAGCGCCTACAATGAGCAGTTCTTC. This codes for CASSGSAYNEQFF.

This chain uses TRBV7-6 with TRBJ2-2, with 12 bases identical to TRBD1. This CDR3 has 18 amino acids. V was pared by 5 bases and J by 8 bases, with 15 bases of the junction left unmatched. From germline, CDR1 is SGHVS and CDR2 FNYEAQ. The CDR3 region is CASSARDRGPSSTGELFF. CDR3 sequence (DNA): TGTGCCAGCAGCGCCCGGGACAGGGGGCCATCCAGTACTGGGGAGCTGTTTTTT.

This clone has a handful of counts. CDR3 loop: CASSQGDIPSGGYTF. DNA of the CDR3: TGCGCCAGCAGCCAAGGGGACATCCCGAGTGGTGGCTACACCTTC. The chain links TRBV4-3 to TRBJ1-2, with a tentative D call TRBD1 (6 bases). The V end was cut by 1 base, the J end by 7 bases, with 16 bases between. The CDR3 loop spans 15 amino acids. The germline gives CDR1 LGHNA, CDR2 YSLEER.

V gene TRBV28 combines with J gene TRBJ2-3, with 8 bases identical to TRBD2. J gave up 0 bases and V 8 bases, and 4 bases lay outside the gene matches. In germline, CDR1 is MDHEN, CDR2 SYDVKM. This CDR3 region has 14 residues. The CDR3 reads CASATSASTDTQYF. CDR3 DNA: TGTGCCAGCGCGACTAGCGCTAGCACAGATACGCAGTATTTT.

The chain joins TRBV30 to TRBJ2-1, with D perhaps matching TRBD1 (5 bases). The CDR3 is made up of 14 amino acids. V was trimmed by 0 bases and J by 7 bases, leaving 13 bases between them. Per germline, CDR1 GTSNPN and CDR2 SVGIG (reference sequence). CDR3 bases: TGTGCCTGGAGTGTAGGAACAGGTGTTAATGAGCAGTTCTTC. Translating gives CAWSVGTGVNEQFF. The full variable domain, with the rest looked up from reference TRBV30 and TRBJ2-1, is SQTIHQWPATLVQPVGSPLSLECTVEGTSNPNLYWYRQAAGRGLQLLFYSVGIGQISSEVPQNLSASRPQDRQFILSSKKLLLSDSGFYLCAWSVGTGVNEQFFGPGTRLTVL.

The genes are TRBV7-9 and TRBJ2-7; 7 bases map to TRBD1. This CDR3 is built from 14 residues. J gave up 5 bases and V 1 base, and 5 bases lay outside the gene matches. Per the germline V gene, CDR1 is SEHNR and CDR2 is FQNEAQ (reference sequence). The CDR3, as DNA: TGTGCCAGCAGCTTAGAAGTAGACAGGGACGAGCAGTACTTC. Protein: CASSLEVDRDEQYF.

The chain links TRBV29-1 to TRBJ2-5; 7 bases agree with TRBD2. The end of the DNA aligns better with TRBJ2-7, so the J call may be wrong. The CDR3 contains 13 residues. Germline V CDR1 and CDR2: SQVTM, ANQGSEA. CDR3 residues: CSVAGLINYEQYF. In DNA form, the CDR3 reads TGCAGCGTTGCGGGACTAATAAACTACGAGCAGTACTTC.

As for this clone: Within the sample, other DNA sequences also encode this same CDR3. V usage is TRBV19 and J usage is TRBJ1-5; TRBD1 might be the D (6 bases). The germline V gene encodes CDR1 LNHDA and CDR2 SQIVND (reference sequence). With 3 bases removed from V and 0 bases from J, the gap between germline ends came to 6 bases. The CDR3 contains 14 residues. The DNA for the CDR3 is TGTGCCAGTAGTATCAGGGGTAGCAATCAGCCCCAGCATTTT. Translation gives CASSIRGSNQPQHF.

The chain recombines TRBV5-1 with TRBJ1-6, with D perhaps TRBD1 (6 bases). The germline V and J ends were trimmed by 4 bases and 8 bases, with 16 bases remaining between them. Germline V gene sequence: CDR1 SGHRS, CDR2 YFSETQ. The CDR3 has 15 amino acids. CDR3 sequence (DNA): TGCGCCAGCAGCATTGGACGGGCAGGGGATTCACCCCTCCACTTT. It translates to CASSIGRAGDSPLHF. The variable domain in full, completed from reference TRBV5-1 and TRBJ1-6, reads KAGVTQTPRYLIKTRGQQVTLSCSPISGHRSVSWYQQTPGQGLQFLFEYFSETQRNKGNFPGRFSGRQFSNSRSEMNVSTLELGDSALYLCASSIGRAGDSPLHFGNGTRLTVT.

This clone was seen more than once but under ten times. The chain uses TRBV7-6 and TRBJ2-3, with D tentatively TRBD1 (6 bases). V lost 1 base to trimming and J lost 0 bases, with 17 bases between them. The CDR3 loop spans 18 amino acids. Germline CDR1 SGHVS, CDR2 FNYEAQ. Written as DNA, the CDR3 is TGTGCCAGCAGCTTAGTGTTCGAGGGGGAAGAAAGCACAGATACGCAGTATTTT. This codes for CASSLVFEGEESTDTQYF. The whole variable domain, remainder taken from reference TRBV7-6 and TRBJ2-3, is GAGVSQSPRYKVTKRGQDVALRCDPISGHVSLYWYRQALGQGPEFLTYFNYEAQQDKSGLPNDRFSAERPEGSISTLTIQRTEQRDSAMYRCASSLVFEGEESTDTQYFGPGTRLTVL.

For this clone: Different DNA sequences within this sample yield the same CDR3. The rearrangement uses TRBV9 and TRBJ1-1; 8 nucleotides agree with TRBD1. J was trimmed by 4 bases and V by 0 bases; bases with no gene match: 2. This CDR3 region has 14 residues. Germline assignment: CDR1 SGDLS and CDR2 YYNGEE. The CDR3 sequence is CASSVVTGGTEAFF. CDR3 nucleotides: TGTGCCAGCAGCGTAGTCACAGGGGGCACTGAAGCTTTCTTT.

The chain combines TRBV5-6 with TRBJ2-4; 8 bases are a match to TRBD1. V was pared by 4 bases and J by 16 bases, with 16 bases of the junction left unmatched. This CDR3 has 14 amino acids. Germline-derived CDR1 and CDR2 are SGHDT and YYEEEE. The CDR3 sequence: CASSPRGQGIRLYF. For the CDR3, the DNA is TGTGCCAGCAGCCCCAGGGGGCAGGGTATTCGCCTTTACTTC.

This clone was seen a few times. The chain employs TRBV5-6 and TRBJ2-3; no definite D call. The CDR3 is 12 amino acids. In germline, CDR1 is SGHDT, CDR2 YYEEEE. Trimming removed 5 bases at V and 5 bases at J, with 9 bases between. Here the CDR3 reads CASRSRLDTQYF. The DNA for the CDR3 is TGTGCCAGCAGGTCGCGGCTAGATACGCAGTATTTT.

This rearrangement joins TRBV18 to TRBJ2-1; 10 positions match TRBD2. Germline CDR1 KGHSH, CDR2 LQKENI. After removal of 2 bases from V and 7 bases from J, the junction contained 5 bases not matched to a gene. This CDR3 spans 15 amino acids. The CDR3 protein is CASSPIRTSGNEQFF. The CDR3 nucleotides read TGTGCCAGCTCACCAATCCGGACTAGCGGTAATGAGCAGTTCTTC. Together with reference TRBV18 and TRBJ2-1, the CDR3 gives the full variable domain: NAGVMQNPRHLVRRRGQEARLRCSPMKGHSHVYWYRQLPEEGLKFMVYLQKENIIDESGMPKERFSAEFPKEGPSILRIQQVVRGDSAAYFCASSPIRTSGNEQFFGPGTRLTVL.

This chain links TRBV19 with TRBJ2-1; 11 bases match TRBD2. This CDR3 has 15 residues. After removal of 4 bases from V and 7 bases from J, the junction contained 6 bases not matched to a gene. Germline CDR1 is LNHDA and CDR2 is SQIVND (reference sequence). CDR3 sequence reads: CASSSSGGAVNEQFF. The CDR3 DNA is TGTGCCAGTAGTAGTAGCGGGGGGGCCGTGAATGAGCAGTTCTTC. The variable domain in full, with the rest retrieved from reference TRBV19 and TRBJ2-1, is DGGITQSPKYLFRKEGQNVTLSCEQNLNHDAMYWYRQDPGQGLRLIYYSQIVNDFQKGDIAEGYSVSREKKESFPLTVTSAQKNPTAFYLCASSSSGGAVNEQFFGPGTRLTVL.

The rearrangement uses TRBV19 and TRBJ2-7; 7 bases fit TRBD2. V trimming: 5 bases; J trimming: 3 bases; junction bases outside the gene matches: 10. Per germline, CDR1 LNHDA and CDR2 SQIVND (reference sequence). The CDR3 extends over 15 amino acids. The CDR3 DNA sequence: TGTGCCAGTAGTCAGGGCGGGGGACGGATCTACGAGCAGTACTTC. It specifies CASSQGGGRIYEQYF.

This clone was seen only a few times. DNA of the CDR3: TGTGCCAGCAGCTCCTTTAGTGGAGAAGAACCCCTCCACTTT. Protein sequence: CASSSFSGEEPLHF. This chain uses TRBV7-2 with TRBJ1-6; D gene ambiguous. With 4 bases removed from V and 12 bases from J, the gap between germline ends came to 16 bases. The CDR3 is 14 residues long. Germline loops: CDR1 SGHTA, CDR2 FQGNSA. The full variable domain, its missing parts supplied by reference TRBV7-2 and TRBJ1-6, is GAGVSQSPSNKVTEKGKDVELRCDPISGHTALYWYRQSLGQGLEFLIYFQGNSAPDKSGLPSDRFSAERTGGSVSTLTIQRTQQEDSAVYLCASSSFSGEEPLHFGNGTRLTVT.

The chain links TRBV7-2 to TRBJ2-5; 8 nucleotides align to TRBD2. This CDR3 region has 16 residues. J gave up 2 bases and V 7 bases, and 12 bases lay outside the gene matches. Looked up from germline, CDR1 is SGHTA and CDR2 is FQGNSA. The CDR3 region has the DNA TGTGCCAGCAACCGGCAAGCGGGGGAGCTACAAGAGACCCAGTACTTC. Protein sequence: CASNRQAGELQETQYF. Complete variable domain (other parts from reference TRBV7-2 and TRBJ2-5): GAGVSQSPSNKVTEKGKDVELRCDPISGHTALYWYRQSLGQGLEFLIYFQGNSAPDKSGLPSDRFSAERTGGSVSTLTIQRTQQEDSAVYLCASNRQAGELQETQYFGPGTRLLVL.

V usage is TRBV9 and J usage is TRBJ2-1; 8 bases agree with TRBD1. Germline-derived CDR1 and CDR2 are SGDLS and YYNGEE. This CDR3 has 14 residues. The V gene end was trimmed by 2 bases and the J gene end by 7 bases; junction bases not matched to a gene: 5. Here the CDR3 DNA reads TGTGCCAGCAGCGTTTCAGACAGGGGAAATGAGCAGTTCTTC. Translated, it gives CASSVSDRGNEQFF.

The chain carries TRBV6-5 and TRBJ1-2; perhaps TRBD1 as D (5 bases). Germline V lookup: CDR1 MNHEY, CDR2 SVGAGI. The CDR3 runs to 14 residues. V was pared by 0 bases and J by 3 bases, with 8 bases between. This CDR3 reads CASSYSWGYYGYTF. CDR3 coding DNA: TGTGCCAGCAGTTACTCGTGGGGCTACTATGGCTACACCTTC.

J is TRBJ1-2 and V is TRBV20-1; no clear D gene. Germline loops: CDR1 DFQATT, CDR2 SNEGSKA (reference sequence). The V end was cut by 8 bases, the J end by 3 bases, with 10 bases between. This CDR3 contains 11 residues. CDR3 nucleotides: TGCAGTCCCAGTGTTGACTATGGCTACACCTTC. Its protein product is CSPSVDYGYTF.

The chain uses TRBV5-6 and TRBJ2-1, with D perhaps matching TRBD2 (6 bases). The CDR3 length is 15 residues. Deletions cut 0 bases from V and 6 bases from J, with 13 bases between. CDR1 and CDR2 from the germline V gene are SGHDT and YYEEEE. The DNA of the CDR3 is TGTGCCAGCAGCTTGGCGGGCGGGGTGGGCAATGAGCAGTTCTTC. This gives the protein CASSLAGGVGNEQFF.

The V and J genes are TRBV2 and TRBJ2-7; TRBD1 aligns across 9 bases. CDR1 and CDR2 from the germline V gene are SNHLY and FYNNEI. CDR3 length: 13 amino acids. V lost 9 bases and J lost 5; bases outside the gene matches: 8. This CDR3 is CASGGTGRDEQYF. The CDR3 DNA follows: TGTGCCAGTGGAGGGACAGGGAGGGACGAGCAGTACTTC.

The chain employs TRBV7-8 and TRBJ2-2; 11 bases agree with TRBD2. Per germline, CDR1 SGHVS and CDR2 FQNEAQ. The CDR3 is made up of 15 amino acids. J was trimmed by 7 bases and V by 2 bases; bases with no gene match: 3. CDR3 coding DNA: TGTGCCAGCAGCTTATTTAGCGGGAGGGACGGGGAGCTGTTTTTT. It codes for CASSLFSGRDGELFF.

The V call is TRBV6-5, the J call TRBJ2-5, with 10 bases identical to TRBD2. The CDR3 runs 16 residues. Germline trimming cut 2 bases from V and 3 bases from J; bases unmatched to any gene: 6. Per the germline V gene, CDR1 is MNHEY and CDR2 is SVGAGI. CDR3 loop: CASSYEILAGEETQYF. The CDR3 coding sequence is TGTGCCAGCAGTTACGAAATTCTAGCGGGAGAAGAGACCCAGTACTTC.

The chain joins TRBV19 to TRBJ2-4; a possible D gene is TRBD2 (5 bases). The CDR3 runs 16 residues. Germline V gene data show CDR1 as LNHDA and CDR2 as SQIVND (reference sequence). Trimming removed 8 bases from V and 0 bases from J, with 17 bases in between. The CDR3 sequence: CASRGTATSAKNIQYF. The CDR3 nucleotides read TGTGCCAGTCGGGGTACCGCGACCTCAGCCAAAAACATTCAGTACTTC.

This clone has more than one count but fewer than ten. The chain links TRBV25-1 to TRBJ2-3, with D tentatively TRBD1 (6 bases). The germline CDR1 and CDR2 sequences are MGHDK and SYGVNS. The V and J ends lost 8 bases and 6 bases respectively, with 9 bases between them. This CDR3 spans 11 amino acids. The DNA of the CDR3 is TGTGCCAGCGCCAGGGGTGATACGCAGTATTTT. Translation gives CASARGDTQYF.

V gene TRBV29-1 combines with J gene TRBJ1-4, with TRBD1 identical over 9 bases. The ends lost 6 bases at V and 4 bases at J; junction bases unmatched: 3. Germline V gene data show CDR1 as SQVTM and CDR2 as ANQGSEA. The CDR3 contains 13 residues. The CDR3 region is CSVGTGSNEKLFF. The CDR3 coding sequence is TGCAGCGTGGGGACAGGGAGTAATGAAAAACTGTTTTTT.

This clone has only one observation. The V call is TRBV18, the J call TRBJ2-6, with 12 bases matching TRBD1. The CDR3 is 18 residues long. Germline V gene data show CDR1 as KGHSH and CDR2 as LQKENI. With V trimmed by 0 bases and J by 1 base, 1 base remained unmatched. The DNA for the CDR3 is TGTGCCAGCTCACCACCGGGACAGGGGGCGTCTGGGGCCAACGTCCTGACTTTC. Protein: CASSPPGQGASGANVLTF.

This clone has just a few counts. The chain combines TRBV27 with TRBJ1-1, with 8 bases identical to TRBD1. J lost 4 bases, V lost 0 bases, and 4 bases had no gene match. Per germline, CDR1 MNHEY and CDR2 SMNVEV (reference sequence). This CDR3 region has 15 residues. The CDR3 loop reads CASSLSGQAGTEAFF. CDR3 DNA: TGTGCCAGCAGTTTATCGGGACAGGCAGGCACTGAAGCTTTCTTT.

The chain combines TRBV27 with TRBJ2-1, with 8 bases aligning to TRBD2. V was pared by 5 bases and J by 6 bases, with 9 bases of the junction left unmatched. Germline CDR1 reads MNHEY; CDR2 reads SMNVEV (reference sequence). The CDR3 covers 15 residues. The CDR3 DNA follows: TGTGCCAGCAGTACACCGGGACTAGGTTCCAATGAGCAGTTCTTC. This encodes CASSTPGLGSNEQFF.